What follows are 16 T cell receptor beta chains derived from one specimen sequenced in a study of shared clonotypes between healthy human individuals. Sequencing was performed with immunoSEQ multiplex PCR; in TCRdb, only in-frame clones are kept and a portion is missing. The sample has around 690,000 clones, about 92% seen once. Source material: memory CD8+ T cells from PBMCs. As for subset: CD45RO+ cells pooled with CCR7-negative TemRA cells. These receptors were obtained from a man between 18 and 29 years old in good health. Some clones in this sample may be carry-over from other donors' samples.

This chain connects TRBV16 to TRBJ2-1, with 7 bases identical to TRBD2. V was pared by 7 bases and J by 7 bases, with 4 bases of the junction left unmatched. Germline V CDR1 and CDR2: KGHSY, FQNENV. The CDR3 runs 12 residues. CDR3 loop: CASTHGRNEQFF. In nucleotides, the CDR3 is TGTGCCAGCACCCACGGGAGGAATGAGCAGTTCTTC.

This chain joins TRBV9 and TRBJ2-2, with 9 nucleotides matching TRBD2. V lost 4 bases, J lost 4 bases, and 11 bases stayed unmatched. This CDR3 spans 17 amino acids. From germline, CDR1 is SGDLS and CDR2 YYNGEE. The CDR3 loop reads CASSRDRLAVGTGELFF. CDR3 bases: TGTGCCAGCAGCCGAGATCGACTAGCGGTGGGCACCGGGGAGCTGTTTTTT.

The genes are TRBV28 and TRBJ2-5; D may be TRBD2 (5 bases). The germline gives CDR1 MDHEN, CDR2 SYDVKM. Deletions cut 6 bases from V and 5 bases from J, with 19 bases between. The CDR3 has 15 amino acids. This CDR3 is CASSKPAEERETQYF. The CDR3 nucleotides are TGTGCCAGCAGCAAGCCAGCGGAGGAGAGGGAGACCCAGTACTTC.

This chain connects TRBV21-1 to TRBJ1-1; TRBD1 is the table's D call and was not checked against the DNA. TRBV21-1 is noted as a pseudogene. This CDR3 spans 17 amino acids. The CDR3 spells CASSIVPGQGLNTEAFF. Written as DNA, the CDR3 is TGTGCCAGCAGCATCGTCCCGGGACAGGGACTGAACACTGAAGCTTTCTTT.

The DNA for the CDR3 is TGTGCCAGCAGCTTGATTTGCGGCGACGGGGGGGACACTGAAGCTTTCTTT. Its protein is CASSLICGDGGDTEAFF. V is TRBV7-4 and J is TRBJ1-1; D may be TRBD1 (5 bases). The V end was cut by 3 bases, the J end by 3 bases, with 20 bases between. The CDR3 totals 17 residues. Germline CDR1 is SGHVT and CDR2 is SQSDAQ.

The chain links TRBV27 to TRBJ1-1; D unclear. This CDR3 is built from 14 residues. Germline V gene sequence: CDR1 MNHEY, CDR2 SMNVEV (reference sequence). Between the trimmed V and J ends, which lost 4 bases and 4 bases, there was a span of 13 bases. The CDR3 is CASSSLNAITEAFF. CDR3 in DNA: TGTGCCAGCAGTTCCTTAAACGCCATCACTGAAGCTTTCTTT.

This chain links TRBV4-1 with TRBJ2-7, with TRBD2 matching over 7 bases. The CDR3 is made up of 16 amino acids. Unmatched junction bases numbered 5, after V lost 0 bases and J lost 0 bases. CDR1 is MGHRA and CDR2 is YSYEKL in the germline V gene. The CDR3 here is CASSQDLGEGSYEQYF. The CDR3 bases are TGCGCCAGCAGCCAAGATCTGGGGGAGGGCTCCTACGAGCAGTACTTC.

The J gene is TRBJ2-3, the V gene TRBV7-9, with D uncertain. Per germline, CDR1 SEHNR and CDR2 FQNEAQ (reference sequence). Trimming took off 8 bases at V and 2 bases at J, with 14 bases between the two ends. This CDR3 has 14 residues. CDR3 amino acids: CASGPAGVTDTQYF. The CDR3 DNA reads TGTGCCAGCGGGCCGGCAGGAGTCACAGATACGCAGTATTTT.

This sequence joins TRBV27 and TRBJ2-3; 10 bases fit TRBD2. The CDR3 extends over 16 amino acids. The V gene's germline CDR1 is MNHEY and CDR2 SMNVEV (reference sequence). Unmatched junction bases numbered 8, after V lost 5 bases and J lost 3 bases. Here the CDR3 reads CASSRPGLASTDTQYF. Written as DNA, the CDR3 is TGTGCCAGCAGTCGGCCGGGACTAGCGTCGACAGATACGCAGTATTTT.

The gene calls are TRBV19 and TRBJ2-5; D is possibly TRBD2 (6 bases). The CDR3 runs to 14 residues. V shed 2 bases and J shed 5 bases, with 12 bases lying between them. Germline CDR1 LNHDA, CDR2 SQIVND (reference sequence). The CDR3 DNA reads TGTGCCAGTAGTATACCCAGGGAGGTCGAGACCCAGTACTTC. This sequence encodes CASSIPREVETQYF.

The V gene is TRBV27, the J gene TRBJ1-1; 9 nucleotides align to TRBD1. Germline lookup yields CDR1 MNHEY and CDR2 SMNVEV (reference sequence). V was pared by 6 bases and J by 0 bases, with 5 bases of the junction left unmatched. This CDR3 has 15 amino acids. This CDR3 is CASRRDRGMNTEAFF. Written as DNA, the CDR3 is TGTGCCAGCAGAAGAGACAGGGGGATGAACACTGAAGCTTTCTTT.

The chain carries TRBV9 and TRBJ2-2, with 9 bases that match TRBD1. V lost 0 bases, J lost 6 bases, and 0 bases stayed unmatched. The CDR3 has 14 amino acids. From germline, CDR1 is SGDLS and CDR2 YYNGEE. The CDR3 bases are TGTGCCAGCAGCGTAGACAGGGGGCCCGGGGAGCTGTTTTTT. This gives the protein CASSVDRGPGELFF.

The chain uses TRBV5-6 and TRBJ1-6; perhaps TRBD1 as D (5 bases). The CDR3 length is 16 residues. V shed 4 bases and J shed 2 bases, with 13 bases lying between them. The germline CDR1 and CDR2 sequences are SGHDT and YYEEEE. Written as DNA, the CDR3 is TGTGCCAGCAGCAACTCCCAGGGCGCCTATAATTCACCCCTCCACTTT. It encodes CASSNSQGAYNSPLHF. The variable domain in full, completed from reference TRBV5-6 and TRBJ1-6, reads DAGVTQSPTHLIKTRGQQVTLRCSPKSGHDTVSWYQQALGQGPQFIFQYYEEEERQRGNFPDRFSGHQFPNYSSELNVNALLLGDSALYLCASSNSQGAYNSPLHFGNGTRLTVT.

The V call is TRBV18, the J call TRBJ2-7; either TRBD1 or TRBD2 may fit D (5 bases each). V shed 8 bases and J shed 2 bases, with 16 bases lying between them. This CDR3 has 14 residues. CDR1 and CDR2 (germline): KGHSH, LQKENI. The CDR3 region has the DNA TGTGCCAGCCACAACGGGGCCACTCCCTACGAGCAGTACTTC. Translation gives CASHNGATPYEQYF.

The chain is built from TRBV9 and TRBJ2-1; D may match TRBD1 or TRBD2 (6 bases each). The ends were cut back, 2 bases at V and 9 bases at J, with 18 bases in the middle. The CDR3 contains 15 residues. Germline-derived CDR1 and CDR2 are SGDLS and YYNGEE. The CDR3: CASSVGEVGRGEQFF. In DNA form, the CDR3 reads TGTGCCAGCAGCGTCGGGGAGGTCGGCAGGGGTGAGCAGTTCTTC.

The V gene is TRBV21-1, the J gene TRBJ1-2. TRBV21-1 is labeled a pseudogene. This CDR3 is built from 13 residues. The CDR3 DNA reads as TGTGCCAGCAGCAAACACGGCTATGGCGGCTACACCTTC. Translated: CASSKHGYGGYTF.